The 26 T cell receptor beta chains given below trace back to one sample, sequenced in a study of Graves' ophthalmopathy and Graves' hyperthyroidism. Amplification of TCR beta CDR3 regions used RNA transcripts. The authors performed first-round RT-PCR with HTBI primers and then a second-round multiplex PCR. TCRdb re-analysed the multiplex PCR reads in MiXCR, keeping a single row per CDR3 protein. Seen here are a few hundred thousand distinct CDR3 sequences, roughly 21% observed once, and the top ten hold roughly 3.2%. The sequencing input was peripheral blood. Receptor source: a woman between 18 and 29 years old with stable Graves' hyperthyroidism.

This clonotype was counted at least ten times. The J gene is TRBJ1-3, the V gene TRBV6-1; no reliable D call. The CDR3 sequence is 14 residues long. The germline V and J ends were trimmed by 8 bases and 0 bases, with 11 bases remaining between them. CDR1 is MNHNS and CDR2 is SASEGT in the germline V gene. DNA for the CDR3: TGTGCCAGCGGGCGGACGGACTCTGGAAACACCATATATTTT. Its translation is CASGRTDSGNTIYF.

V is TRBV24-1 and J is TRBJ2-5; D might be TRBD1 (6 bases). CDR3 length: 15 residues. Germline assignment: CDR1 KGHDR and CDR2 SFDVKD. V was pared by 2 bases and J by 3 bases, with 12 bases between. CDR3 nucleotide sequence: TGTGCCACCAGTGATTCTCGGACAGCCAAAGAGACCCAGTACTTC. Translating gives CATSDSRTAKETQYF.

This clonotype was counted ten times or more. The chain couples TRBV6-1 to TRBJ1-1; unclear D gene. The CDR3 length is 11 residues. V lost 1 base and J lost 9, with 6 bases in between. Germline CDR1 MNHNS, CDR2 SASEGT. In DNA, the CDR3 is TGTGCCAGCAGTGAAGGGAGAAAAGCTTTCTTT. This gives the protein CASSEGRKAFF.

The table lists this clonotype with many counts. The chain joins TRBV2 to TRBJ1-2; 7 bases line up with TRBD1. The CDR3 consists of 14 residues. CDR1 is SNHLY, CDR2 FYNNEI, per germline. Trimming cost V 4 bases and J 2 bases; bases outside gene matches: 4. Here the CDR3 reads CASSVTGWNYGYTF. The CDR3 DNA follows: TGTGCCAGCAGTGTGACAGGGTGGAACTATGGCTACACCTTC.

This clonotype was detected only a few times. The chain employs TRBV5-1 and TRBJ2-2; no clear D gene. The germline gives CDR1 SGHRS, CDR2 YFSETQ. V lost 7 bases and J lost 6, with 19 bases in between. The CDR3 loop spans 15 amino acids. The CDR3 coding sequence is TGCGCCAGCTTTCCAACAGATGCGAGTGCCGGGGAGCTGTTTTTT. Protein product: CASFPTDASAGELFF.

This clonotype was seen many times. The rearrangement links TRBV5-8 to TRBJ2-5; no firm D call. The CDR3 is 14 amino acids. Germline V gene sequence: CDR1 SGHTS, CDR2 YDEGEE. The V and J ends lost 0 bases and 5 bases respectively, with 11 bases between them. CDR3 sequence (DNA): TGTGCCAGCAGCTTGGAGACGGGTTTGGAGACCCAGTACTTC. Translated, it gives CASSLETGLETQYF.

Concerning this clonotype itself: A single base separates this from a much larger clone, so it may be a read error. The chain uses TRBV6-5 and TRBJ2-7; 11 nucleotides line up with TRBD2. This CDR3 has 16 amino acids. J gave up 3 bases and V 4 bases, and 8 bases lay outside the gene matches. Looked up from germline, CDR1 is MNHEY and CDR2 is SVGAGI. The DNA of the CDR3 is TGTGCCAGCAGTTCTCAGGGACTAGCGGCGGGCTACGAGCAGTACTTC. This encodes CASSSQGLAAGYEQYF.

The V call is TRBV13, the J call TRBJ2-7; 7 positions agree with TRBD1. The CDR3 loop spans 16 amino acids. CDR1 and CDR2 from the germline V gene are PRHDT and FYEKMQ (reference sequence). J was trimmed by 3 bases and V by 4 bases; bases with no gene match: 12. CDR3 in DNA: TGTGCCAGCAGCTCTTACCGGGACAGCACCATCTACGAGCAGTACTTC. Translating gives CASSSYRDSTIYEQYF.

This clonotype was counted ten times or more. The rearrangement uses TRBV11-2 and TRBJ1-2, with D hard to call. V was shortened by 4 bases and J by 0 bases, with 12 bases between the two germline ends. Per germline, CDR1 SGHAT and CDR2 FQNNGV. The CDR3 totals 15 residues. The DNA for the CDR3 is TGTGCCAGCAGCTCCATCCCAGGTGCTAACTATGGCTACACCTTC. This codes for CASSSIPGANYGYTF.

Many counts were recorded for this clonotype. J is TRBJ2-7 and V is TRBV19; 9 nucleotides agree with TRBD2. Trimming removed 9 bases from V and 2 bases from J; junction bases left unmatched: 8. CDR3 length: 14 amino acids. Germline assignment: CDR1 LNHDA and CDR2 SQIVND (reference sequence). CDR3 in amino acids: CASTGLAGPYEQYF. CDR3 nucleotide sequence: TGTGCCAGCACGGGGCTAGCGGGACCCTACGAGCAGTACTTC. Using reference TRBV19 and TRBJ2-7 for the parts outside the CDR3, the full variable domain is DGGITQSPKYLFRKEGQNVTLSCEQNLNHDAMYWYRQDPGQGLRLIYYSQIVNDFQKGDIAEGYSVSREKKESFPLTVTSAQKNPTAFYLCASTGLAGPYEQYFGPGTRLTVT.

The V gene is TRBV6-1, the J gene TRBJ1-1, with TRBD1 identical over 9 bases. The junction had 6 bases not matched to a gene; V was cut back by 4 bases and J by 6 bases. The CDR3 totals 14 residues. Germline V gene sequence: CDR1 MNHNS, CDR2 SASEGT. The DNA for the CDR3 is TGTGCCAGCAGTGGAGGACAGGGGTACTCTGAAGCTTTCTTT. Its translation is CASSGGQGYSEAFF.

This clonotype was found many times. The rearrangement links TRBV28 to TRBJ1-2, with no clear D. With 2 bases removed from V and 4 bases from J, the gap between germline ends came to 11 bases. Germline assignment: CDR1 MDHEN and CDR2 SYDVKM. The CDR3 runs to 14 residues. The CDR3 bases are TGTGCCAGCAGTTTAATAAGGGTGGGCTATGGCTACACCTTC. It encodes CASSLIRVGYGYTF.

This clonotype was counted ten times or more. CDR3 sequence reads: CASSLGGSAEAFF. CDR3 bases: TGTGCCAGCAGCTTAGGGGGGTCAGCTGAAGCTTTCTTT. The J gene is TRBJ1-1, the V gene TRBV7-2, with D possibly TRBD1 on 5 matching bases. The CDR3 runs 13 residues. CDR1 is SGHTA and CDR2 is FQGNSA in the germline V gene. V dropped 1 base and J dropped 6 bases, with 9 bases sitting between them.

This chain links TRBV30 with TRBJ2-7; D gene ambiguous. Trimming shortened V by 0 bases and J by 7 bases, and 10 bases separated the two germline ends. CDR1 and CDR2 (germline): GTSNPN, SVGIG (reference sequence). The CDR3 totals 12 residues. DNA of the CDR3: TGTGCCTGGAGTGTCGATGGCTCAGAGCAGTACTTC. Translation gives CAWSVDGSEQYF.

The chain joins TRBV11-2 to TRBJ2-5; 11 bases line up with TRBD2. V gave up 1 base and J gave up 11 bases; unmatched junction bases: 9. This CDR3 is built from 15 residues. CDR1 and CDR2 (germline): SGHAT, FQNNGV. The CDR3: CASSLVAGGADTQYF. CDR3 bases: TGTGCCAGCAGCTTAGTAGCGGGGGGGGCAGATACGCAGTACTTC.

This clonotype was found many times. V gene TRBV12-5 combines with J gene TRBJ2-5; TRBD2 aligns across 7 bases. The V and J ends lost 3 bases and 2 bases, in that order; junction bases with no gene match: 6. Looked up from germline, CDR1 is LGHNT and CDR2 is FRNRAP. CDR3 length: 15 amino acids. The CDR3 here is CASGFPLAYQETQYF. CDR3 sequence (DNA): TGTGCTAGTGGTTTCCCACTAGCGTATCAAGAGACCCAGTACTTC.

Ten or more counts support this clonotype. The chain has TRBV7-3 and TRBJ2-2; D remains unclear. The V end was cut by 1 base, the J end by 3 bases, with 9 bases between. The CDR3 is made up of 15 amino acids. CDR1 is SGHTA and CDR2 is FQGTGA in the germline V gene. The CDR3 DNA reads TGTGCCAGCAGCTTAATCTACGGACACACCGGGGAGCTGTTTTTT. It encodes CASSLIYGHTGELFF. Together with reference TRBV7-3 and TRBJ2-2, the CDR3 gives the full variable domain: GAGVSQTPSNKVTEKGKYVELRCDPISGHTALYWYRQSLGQGPEFLIYFQGTGAADDSGLPNDRFFAVRPEGSVSTLKIQRTERGDSAVYLCASSLIYGHTGELFFGEGSRLTVL.

This clonotype was seen ten or more times. The rearrangement uses TRBV14 and TRBJ2-7; 10 bases are shared with TRBD2. CDR1 is SGHDN, CDR2 FVKESK, per germline. This CDR3 comprises 15 residues. The junction had 5 bases not matched to a gene; V was cut back by 4 bases and J by 2 bases. Written as DNA, the CDR3 is TGTGCCAGCAGCCTGCTAGCGGGAGACCCCTACGAGCAGTACTTC. Translation gives CASSLLAGDPYEQYF.

This clonotype appeared many times. DNA of the CDR3: TGTGCCAGCAGCCTCCGAGTCCACGCGAACACCGGGGAGCTGTTTTTT. Amino acids: CASSLRVHANTGELFF. The chain combines TRBV7-8 with TRBJ2-2; D remains ambiguous. Trimming pared 5 bases from V and 0 bases from J, leaving 13 bases between. The CDR3 totals 16 residues. CDR1 and CDR2 (germline): SGHVS, FQNEAQ. The full variable domain, completed using reference TRBV7-8 and TRBJ2-2, is GAGVSQSPRYKVAKRGQDVALRCDPISGHVSLFWYQQALGQGPEFLTYFQNEAQLDKSGLPSDRFFAERPEGSVSTLKIQRTQQEDSAVYLCASSLRVHANTGELFFGEGSRLTVL.

This clonotype has only a few counts. CDR3 in amino acids: CASRLPPSNGELFF. The DNA of the CDR3 is TGTGCCAGCAGACTGCCTCCTAGCAACGGGGAGCTGTTTTTT. The rearrangement links TRBV6-1 to TRBJ2-2, with D tentatively TRBD2 (5 bases). The V gene's germline CDR1 is MNHNS and CDR2 SASEGT. CDR3 length: 14 amino acids. Trimming stripped 6 bases from V and 7 bases from J, with 15 bases between.

This clonotype was counted many times. This chain links TRBV7-2 with TRBJ1-1; D possibly corresponds to TRBD1 (5 bases). Trimming stripped 5 bases from V and 11 bases from J, with 18 bases between. The CDR3 has 13 amino acids. Looked up from germline, CDR1 is SGHTA and CDR2 is FQGNSA. The DNA for the CDR3 is TGTGCCAGCAGCCTGGAGCGCGGGGGGAAGGCTTTCTTT. This translates into CASSLERGGKAFF.

There are a few counts of this clonotype. Given a much more abundant clone one base away, this may be a read error. The gene calls are TRBV7-8 and TRBJ1-1, with no clear D. The CDR3 extends over 14 amino acids. Germline lookup yields CDR1 SGHVS and CDR2 FQNEAQ. The CDR3 protein is CASSSREGGTEACF. CDR3 DNA: TGTGCCAGCAGCTCCCGCGAGGGTGGCACTGAAGCTTGCTTT.

This clonotype was seen ten or more times. V is TRBV19 and J is TRBJ1-2, with unresolved D. Germline CDR1 LNHDA, CDR2 SQIVND (reference sequence). V lost 3 bases and J 7 bases, leaving 6 bases between the germline ends. This CDR3 has 11 amino acids. For the CDR3, the DNA is TGTGCCAGTAGTATGAGGACTGGCTACACCTTC. Residues: CASSMRTGYTF.

This clonotype was recorded at least ten times. The V gene is TRBV6-5, the J gene TRBJ2-4; 10 bases align to TRBD1. Germline lookup yields CDR1 MNHEY and CDR2 SVGAGI. Trimming cost V 4 bases and J 4 bases; bases outside gene matches: 4. This CDR3 has 15 residues. The CDR3 here is CASSSTGGFKNIQYF. CDR3 nucleotide sequence: TGTGCCAGCAGTTCGACAGGGGGCTTTAAAAACATTCAGTACTTC.

In its sample, this clonotype was seen once. The chain uses TRBV6-5 and TRBJ1-2; D is uncertain. The germline gives CDR1 MNHEY, CDR2 SVGAGI. The V end lost 2 bases, the J end lost 2 bases, and 18 bases lay between the germline ends. CDR3 size: 17 residues. CDR3 residues: CASSYDLGRGLNYGYTF. CDR3 coding DNA: TGTGCCAGCAGTTACGACCTCGGCCGAGGGCTCAACTATGGCTACACCTTC.

This clonotype was seen repeatedly, ten times or more. The chain carries TRBV6-1 and TRBJ2-6; D is unresolved. Trimming took 6 bases from V and 0 from J, leaving 9 bases between them. The CDR3 is made up of 15 amino acids. In germline, CDR1 is MNHNS, CDR2 SASEGT. CDR3 amino acids: CASRPPGSGANVLTF. The CDR3 DNA reads as TGTGCCAGCAGGCCCCCCGGCTCTGGGGCCAACGTCCTGACTTTC.